This T cell receptor beta chain was captured by sequencing in a study of shared clonotypes between healthy human individuals. Whole-study context: Those who served as donors were a couple of women and a few men between the ages of 18 and 49. Study-level results: Clonotype sharing across donors was expected to vary with sequencing depth. Collection of samples was limited to blood; tissue repertoires likely differ.

V was cut by 4 bases and J by 2 bases, with 29 bases left in between. The CDR3 consists of 20 residues. The germline gives CDR1 LNHDA, CDR2 SQIVND (reference sequence). Sequenced by immunoSEQ multiplex PCR; TCRdb stores in-frame clones only, minus some. This sample has about 1.1 million clones; 78% occur once, and the top ten carry more than 0.45%. In regard to this clone: Its target is not known.

This sequence was found in a man between 18 and 29 years old in good health. Some clones in this sample may be carry-over from other donors' samples. This rearrangement joins TRBV19 to TRBJ1-1; D is possibly TRBD1 (5 bases). Sequenced input: memory CD4+ T cells from PBMCs. Subset here: CD45RA-negative fraction. The CDR3 DNA is TGTGCCAGTAGTACACGGGACGGACCCTTAAGGACCCATAGTAACACTGAAGCTTTCTTT. This translates into CASSTRDGPLRTHSNTEAFF. The variable domain in full, completed from reference TRBV19 and TRBJ1-1, reads DGGITQSPKYLFRKEGQNVTLSCEQNLNHDAMYWYRQDPGQGLRLIYYSQIVNDFQKGDIAEGYSVSREKKESFPLTVTSAQKNPTAFYLCASSTRDGPLRTHSNTEAFFGQGTRLTVV.